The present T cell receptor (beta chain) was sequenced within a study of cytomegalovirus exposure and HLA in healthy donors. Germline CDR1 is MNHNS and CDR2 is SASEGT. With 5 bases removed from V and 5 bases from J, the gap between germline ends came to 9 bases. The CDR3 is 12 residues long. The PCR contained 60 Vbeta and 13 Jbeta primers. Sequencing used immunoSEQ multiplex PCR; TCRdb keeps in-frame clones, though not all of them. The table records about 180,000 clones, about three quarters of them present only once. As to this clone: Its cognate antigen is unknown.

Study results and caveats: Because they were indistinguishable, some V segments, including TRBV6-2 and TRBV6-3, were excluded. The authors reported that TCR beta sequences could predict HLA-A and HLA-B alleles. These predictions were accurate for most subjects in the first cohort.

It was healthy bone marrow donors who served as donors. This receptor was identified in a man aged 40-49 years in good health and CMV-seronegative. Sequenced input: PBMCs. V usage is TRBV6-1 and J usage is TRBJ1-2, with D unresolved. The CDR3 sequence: CASSFDGYGYTF. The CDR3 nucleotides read TGTGCCAGCAGTTTTGACGGGTATGGCTACACCTTC.